This T cell receptor (beta chain) is drawn from a study of control samples from healthy donors and cancer patients (dated by TCRdb to 2020 to 2021). A remark on this clone: Its binding antigen is unknown. No clone much larger than this one lies a single base away; base qualities are absent.

Library method: the immunoSEQ multiplex PCR assay. In TCRdb, the immuneACCESS table is reduced to in-frame sequences with V and J assigned. These tables do not hold every clone; where another copy was compared, an unresolved V gene accounts for under half, and the others remain unexplained. This sample comprises 230,000 or so clones, around 94% of them detected only once. The ten most abundant clones make up about 1.6% of the sample. The germline V gene provides CDR1 KGHSH and CDR2 LQKENI. The CDR3 contains 15 residues, cysteine and phenylalanine counted. Just the 45-base CDR3 DNA is kept, in frame starting at base 1. Trimming at the junction amounts to 0 bases on V and 3 bases on J, and the germline ends lie 9 bases apart.

The TCR was taken from a man aged 45 to 65 in good health. Recombination joined TRBV18 with TRBJ1-3; the D gene cannot be resolved reliably. The sample consisted of blood. The sequence in DNA is TGTGCCAGCTCACCACCACGCAGCTTTGGAAACACCATATATTTT. It codes for CASSPPRSFGNTIYF.